What follows describes a single TCR beta chain. V was clipped by 2 bases and J by 4 bases, with 14 bases between them. Germline loops: CDR1 SNHLY, CDR2 FYNNEI. The CDR3 loop spans 15 amino acids. This entry is derived from a study of OX40 agonist ivuxolimab in advanced cancers. Across the study: Dose-escalation cases comprised hepatocellular carcinoma, melanoma, renal cell or head and neck cancer. Patients were about 83% male with ages roughly 20 to 90, mean 60. Prior anti-PD-1, anti-PD-L1 or anti-CTLA-4 therapy was allowed; around 40% had some.

Some clones are missing from TCRdb's copy, which holds only in-frame ones; the method was immunoSEQ multiplex PCR. Altogether some 43,000 clones are present, around nine tenths being singletons, with the ten largest covering roughly a third. The clonotype was recovered from an adult with an advanced solid tumor such as melanoma, head and neck, liver or kidney cancer. This rearrangement joins TRBV2 to TRBJ1-2; D unclear. Here the sequenced sample was CD4+ or CD8+ T cells sorted from blood, taken in a trial of the OX40 agonist ivuxolimab. DNA of the CDR3: TGTGCCAGCAGTGAACTCGCAGGCGTTTTCTATGGCTACACCTTC. Its translation is CASSELAGVFYGYTF.